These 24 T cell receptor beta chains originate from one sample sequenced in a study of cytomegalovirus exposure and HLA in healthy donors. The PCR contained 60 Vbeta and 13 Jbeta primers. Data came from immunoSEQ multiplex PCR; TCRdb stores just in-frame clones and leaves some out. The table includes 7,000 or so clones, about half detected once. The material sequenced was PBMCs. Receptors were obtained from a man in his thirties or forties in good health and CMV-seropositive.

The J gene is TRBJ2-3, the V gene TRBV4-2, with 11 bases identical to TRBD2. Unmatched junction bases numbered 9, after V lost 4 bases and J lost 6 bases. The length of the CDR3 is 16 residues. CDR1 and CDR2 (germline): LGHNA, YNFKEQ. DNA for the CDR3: TGTGCCAGCAGCCCGGCTAGCGGGGGGTACCGGGATACGCAGTATTTT. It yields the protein CASSPASGGYRDTQYF.

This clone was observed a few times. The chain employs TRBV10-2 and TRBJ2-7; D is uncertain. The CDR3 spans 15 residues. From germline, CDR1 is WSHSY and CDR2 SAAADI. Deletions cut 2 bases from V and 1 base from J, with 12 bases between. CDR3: CASSEGYSLSYEQYV. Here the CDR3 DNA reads TGCGCCAGCAGTGAGGGATACAGTCTTTCCTACGAGCAGTACGTC.

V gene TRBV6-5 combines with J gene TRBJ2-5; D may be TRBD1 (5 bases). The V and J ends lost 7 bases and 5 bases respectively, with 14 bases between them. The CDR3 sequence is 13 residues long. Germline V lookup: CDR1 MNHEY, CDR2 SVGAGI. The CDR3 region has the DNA TGTGCCAGCACGCAGGGTGAGGTGGAGACCCAGTACTTC. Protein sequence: CASTQGEVETQYF.

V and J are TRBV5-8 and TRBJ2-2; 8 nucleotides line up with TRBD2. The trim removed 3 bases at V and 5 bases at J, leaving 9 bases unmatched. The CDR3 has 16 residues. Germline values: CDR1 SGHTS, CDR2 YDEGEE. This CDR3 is CASSSRLAPRTGELFF. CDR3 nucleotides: TGTGCCAGCAGCTCGCGACTAGCGCCCCGAACCGGGGAGCTGTTTTTT.

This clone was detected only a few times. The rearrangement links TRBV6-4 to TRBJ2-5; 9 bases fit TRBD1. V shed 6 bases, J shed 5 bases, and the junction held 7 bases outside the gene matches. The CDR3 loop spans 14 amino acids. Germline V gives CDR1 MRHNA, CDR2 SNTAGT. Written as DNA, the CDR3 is TGTGCCAGCAGAGGGACAGGGTCGGAGGAGACCCAGTACTTC. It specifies CASRGTGSEETQYF.

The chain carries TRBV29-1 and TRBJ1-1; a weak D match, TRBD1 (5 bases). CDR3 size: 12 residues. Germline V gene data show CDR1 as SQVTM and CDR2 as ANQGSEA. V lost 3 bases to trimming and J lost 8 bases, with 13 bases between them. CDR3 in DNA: TGCAGCGTTGACCAAGGGAGGGGCGAAGCTTTCTTT. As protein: CSVDQGRGEAFF.

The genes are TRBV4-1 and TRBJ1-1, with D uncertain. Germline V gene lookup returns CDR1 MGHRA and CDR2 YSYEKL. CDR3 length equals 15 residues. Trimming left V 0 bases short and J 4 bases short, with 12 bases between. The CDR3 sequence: CASSQERFSGTEAFF. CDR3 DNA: TGCGCCAGCAGCCAAGAGAGGTTTAGTGGCACTGAAGCTTTCTTT.

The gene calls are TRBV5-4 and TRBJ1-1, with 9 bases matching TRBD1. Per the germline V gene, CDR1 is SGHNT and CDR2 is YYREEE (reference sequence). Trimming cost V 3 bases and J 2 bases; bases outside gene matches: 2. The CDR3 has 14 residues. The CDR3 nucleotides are TGTGCCAGCAGCTGGGACAGGGCTAACACTGAAGCTTTCTTT. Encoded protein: CASSWDRANTEAFF.

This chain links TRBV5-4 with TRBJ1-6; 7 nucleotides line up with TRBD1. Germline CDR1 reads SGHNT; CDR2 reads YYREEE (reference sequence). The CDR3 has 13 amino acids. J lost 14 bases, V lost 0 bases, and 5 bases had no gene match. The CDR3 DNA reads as TGTGCCAGCAGCTTGGAGCGACAGGGCGCCCTCCACTTT. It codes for CASSLERQGALHF.

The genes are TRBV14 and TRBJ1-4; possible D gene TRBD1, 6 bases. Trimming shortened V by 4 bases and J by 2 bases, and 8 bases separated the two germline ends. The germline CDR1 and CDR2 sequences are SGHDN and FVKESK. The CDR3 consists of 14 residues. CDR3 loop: CASSRGRTNEKLFF. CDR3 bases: TGTGCCAGCAGCCGGGGGCGGACTAATGAAAAACTGTTTTTT.

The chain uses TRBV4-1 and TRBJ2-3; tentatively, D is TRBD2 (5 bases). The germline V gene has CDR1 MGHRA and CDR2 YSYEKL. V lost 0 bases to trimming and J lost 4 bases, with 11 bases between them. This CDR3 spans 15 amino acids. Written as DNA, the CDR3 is TGCGCCAGCAGCCAAGATCGCGGGCTCTCAGATACGCAGTATTTT. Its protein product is CASSQDRGLSDTQYF.

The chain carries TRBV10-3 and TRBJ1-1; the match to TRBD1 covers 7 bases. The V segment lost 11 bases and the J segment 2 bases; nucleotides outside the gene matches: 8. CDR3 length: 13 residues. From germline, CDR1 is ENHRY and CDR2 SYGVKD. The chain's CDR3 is CALQTGINTEAFF. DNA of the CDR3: TGTGCCCTGCAGACAGGGATTAACACTGAAGCTTTCTTT.

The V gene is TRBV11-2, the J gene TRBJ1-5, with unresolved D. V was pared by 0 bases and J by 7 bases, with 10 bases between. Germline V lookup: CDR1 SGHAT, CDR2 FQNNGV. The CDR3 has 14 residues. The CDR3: CASSLDHRNQPQHF. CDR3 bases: TGTGCCAGCAGCTTAGATCATAGAAACCAGCCCCAGCATTTT.

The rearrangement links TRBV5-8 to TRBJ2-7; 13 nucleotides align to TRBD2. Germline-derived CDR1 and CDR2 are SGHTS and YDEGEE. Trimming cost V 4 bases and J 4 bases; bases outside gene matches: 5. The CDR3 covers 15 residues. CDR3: CASSPGLAGRYEQYF. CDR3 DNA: TGTGCCAGCAGCCCGGGACTAGCGGGGCGTTACGAGCAGTACTTC.

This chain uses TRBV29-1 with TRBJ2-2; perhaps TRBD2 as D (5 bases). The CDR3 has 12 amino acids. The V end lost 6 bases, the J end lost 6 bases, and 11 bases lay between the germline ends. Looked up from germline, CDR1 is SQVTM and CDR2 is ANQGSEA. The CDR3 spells CSVGLLSGELFF. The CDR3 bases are TGCAGCGTCGGACTCCTGTCCGGGGAGCTGTTTTTT.

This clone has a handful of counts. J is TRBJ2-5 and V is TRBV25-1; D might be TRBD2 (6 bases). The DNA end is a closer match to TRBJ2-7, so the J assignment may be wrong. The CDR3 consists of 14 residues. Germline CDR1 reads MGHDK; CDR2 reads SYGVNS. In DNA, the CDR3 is TGTGCCAGCAGTGATTCCCTCCAGGGAGGCGAGCAGTACTTC. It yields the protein CASSDSLQGGEQYF.

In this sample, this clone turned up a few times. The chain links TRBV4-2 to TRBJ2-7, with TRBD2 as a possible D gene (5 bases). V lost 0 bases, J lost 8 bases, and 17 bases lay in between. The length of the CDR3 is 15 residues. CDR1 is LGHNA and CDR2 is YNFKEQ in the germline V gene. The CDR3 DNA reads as TGTGCCAGCAGCCAAGACACTGGATCCACTAGTAAGCAGTACTTC. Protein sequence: CASSQDTGSTSKQYF.

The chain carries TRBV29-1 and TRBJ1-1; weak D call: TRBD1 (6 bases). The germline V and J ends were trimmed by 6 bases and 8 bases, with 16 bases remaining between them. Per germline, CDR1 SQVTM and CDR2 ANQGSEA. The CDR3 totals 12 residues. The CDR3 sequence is CSVKDSALEAFF. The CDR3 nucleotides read TGCAGCGTGAAGGACAGTGCCCTAGAAGCTTTCTTT.

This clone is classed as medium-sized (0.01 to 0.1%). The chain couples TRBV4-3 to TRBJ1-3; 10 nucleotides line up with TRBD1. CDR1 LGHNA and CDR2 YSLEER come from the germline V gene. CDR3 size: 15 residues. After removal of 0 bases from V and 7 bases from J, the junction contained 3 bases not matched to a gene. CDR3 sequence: CASSQERTGGNTIYF. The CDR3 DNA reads TGCGCCAGCAGCCAAGAAAGGACAGGGGGTAACACCATATATTTT.

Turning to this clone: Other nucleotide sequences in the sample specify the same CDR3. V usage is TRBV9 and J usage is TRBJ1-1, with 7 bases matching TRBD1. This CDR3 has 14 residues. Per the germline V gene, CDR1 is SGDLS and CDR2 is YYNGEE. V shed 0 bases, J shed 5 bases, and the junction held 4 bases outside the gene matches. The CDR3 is CASSVVAGGTEAFF. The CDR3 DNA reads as TGTGCCAGCAGCGTAGTTGCAGGGGGAACTGAAGCTTTCTTT. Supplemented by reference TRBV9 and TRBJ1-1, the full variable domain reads DSGVTQTPKHLITATGQRVTLRCSPRSGDLSVYWYQQSLDQGLQFLIQYYNGEERAKGNILERFSAQQFPDLHSELNLSSLELGDSALYFCASSVVAGGTEAFFGQGTRLTVV.

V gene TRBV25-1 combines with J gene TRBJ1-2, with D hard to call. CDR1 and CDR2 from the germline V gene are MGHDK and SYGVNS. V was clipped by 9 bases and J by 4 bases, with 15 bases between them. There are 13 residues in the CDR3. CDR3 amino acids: CASSSTGFYGYTF. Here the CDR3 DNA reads TGTGCCAGTTCGAGCACGGGATTCTATGGCTACACCTTC.

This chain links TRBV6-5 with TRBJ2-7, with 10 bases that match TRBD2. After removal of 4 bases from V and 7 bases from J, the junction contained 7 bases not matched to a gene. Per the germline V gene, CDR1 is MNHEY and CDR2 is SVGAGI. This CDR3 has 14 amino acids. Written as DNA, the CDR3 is TGTGCCAGCAGTTCAGCGGGAGGGCCGCGGGAGCAGTACTTC. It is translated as CASSSAGGPREQYF.

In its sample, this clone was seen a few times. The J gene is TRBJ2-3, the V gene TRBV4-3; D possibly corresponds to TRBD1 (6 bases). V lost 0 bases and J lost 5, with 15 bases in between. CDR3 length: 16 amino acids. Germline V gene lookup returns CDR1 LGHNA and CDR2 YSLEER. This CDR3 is CASSQDLLRRGDTQYF. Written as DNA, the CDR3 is TGCGCCAGCAGCCAAGATCTTCTTCGCAGGGGAGATACGCAGTATTTT.

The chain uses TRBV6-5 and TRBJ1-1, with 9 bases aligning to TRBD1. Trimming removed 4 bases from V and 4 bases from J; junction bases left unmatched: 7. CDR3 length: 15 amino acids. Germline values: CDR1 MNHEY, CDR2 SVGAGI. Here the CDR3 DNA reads TGTGCCAGCAGTTCGGACAGGGGAGGAATCACTGAAGCTTTCTTT. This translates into CASSSDRGGITEAFF.